This T cell receptor (beta chain) was found in a study of T-cell reconstitution after alpha-beta-depleted transplantation in children. Germline V lookup: CDR1 SQVTM, CDR2 ANQGSEA. With V trimmed by 8 bases and J by 2 bases, 8 bases remained unmatched. CDR3 length equals 14 residues. The sample holds many counts of this clonotype. Unique molecular identifiers were incorporated when the TCRbeta library was constructed. TCRdb analysed the PCR reads with MiXCR anew, one entry per CDR3 protein. The sample records 200,000 to 250,000 distinct CDR3 sequences, roughly 25% being singletons. The origin of this receptor is a girl aged 2 to 10 with Fanconi anemia, due to receive a stem cell transplant. Source: PBMCs, taken before TCRalphabeta/CD19-depleted stem cell transplant. The chain links TRBV29-1 to TRBJ2-3; 9 bases align to TRBD1. Written as DNA, the CDR3 is TGCAGCACGTTACAGGGGGCGACCACAGATACGCAGTATTTT. The encoded protein is CSTLQGATTDTQYF.